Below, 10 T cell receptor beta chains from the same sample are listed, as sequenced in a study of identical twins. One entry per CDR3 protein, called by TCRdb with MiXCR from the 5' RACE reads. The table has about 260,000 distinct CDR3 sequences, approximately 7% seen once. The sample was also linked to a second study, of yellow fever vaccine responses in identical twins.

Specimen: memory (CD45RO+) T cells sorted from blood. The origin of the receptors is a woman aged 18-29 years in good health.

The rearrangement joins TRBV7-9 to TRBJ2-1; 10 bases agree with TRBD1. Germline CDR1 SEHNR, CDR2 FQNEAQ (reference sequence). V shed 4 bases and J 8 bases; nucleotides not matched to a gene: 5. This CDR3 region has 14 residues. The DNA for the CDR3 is TGTGCCAGCAGCTCCGGACAGGGGGGCTATGAGCAGTTCTTC. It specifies CASSSGQGGYEQFF.

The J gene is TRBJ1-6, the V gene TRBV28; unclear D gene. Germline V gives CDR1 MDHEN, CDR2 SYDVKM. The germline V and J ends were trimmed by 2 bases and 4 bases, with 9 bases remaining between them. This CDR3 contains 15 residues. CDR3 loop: CASSLSSTYNSPLHF. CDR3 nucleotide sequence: TGTGCCAGCAGTTTAAGTTCAACGTATAATTCACCCCTCCACTTT.

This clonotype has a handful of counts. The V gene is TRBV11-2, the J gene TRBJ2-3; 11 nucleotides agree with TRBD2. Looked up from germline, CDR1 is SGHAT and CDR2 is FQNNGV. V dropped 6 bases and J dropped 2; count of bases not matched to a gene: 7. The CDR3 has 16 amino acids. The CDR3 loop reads CASRRGTSGYTDTQYF. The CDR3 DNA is TGTGCCAGCAGACGGGGGACTAGCGGCTACACAGATACGCAGTATTTT.

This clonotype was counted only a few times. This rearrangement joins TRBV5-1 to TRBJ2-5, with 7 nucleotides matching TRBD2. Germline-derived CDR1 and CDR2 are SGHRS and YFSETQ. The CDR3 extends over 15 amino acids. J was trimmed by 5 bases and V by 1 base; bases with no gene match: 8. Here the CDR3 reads CASSLWGGSEETQYF. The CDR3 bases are TGCGCCAGCAGCTTGTGGGGGGGATCCGAGGAGACCCAGTACTTC.

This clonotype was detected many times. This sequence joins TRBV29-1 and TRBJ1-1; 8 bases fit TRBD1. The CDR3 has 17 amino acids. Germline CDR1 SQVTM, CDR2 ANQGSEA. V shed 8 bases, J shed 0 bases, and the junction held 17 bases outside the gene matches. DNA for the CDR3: TGCAGCCTCAAGTCCGGTCGGGAGGACAGGGTGAACACTGAAGCTTTCTTT. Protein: CSLKSGREDRVNTEAFF.

This chain's CDR3 is CAISPSADSGANVLTF. The CDR3 coding sequence is TGTGCCATCAGTCCTAGCGCGGACTCTGGGGCCAACGTCCTGACTTTC. J is TRBJ2-6 and V is TRBV10-3, with D possibly being TRBD2 (6 bases). V gave up 5 bases and J gave up 0 bases, with 11 bases separating them. CDR1 is ENHRY and CDR2 is SYGVKD in the germline V gene. The CDR3 totals 16 residues.

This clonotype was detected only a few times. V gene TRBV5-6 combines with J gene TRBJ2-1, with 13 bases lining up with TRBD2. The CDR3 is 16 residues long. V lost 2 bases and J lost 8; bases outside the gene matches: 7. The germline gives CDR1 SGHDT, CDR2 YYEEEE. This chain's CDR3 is CASSFWTSGSLYEQFF. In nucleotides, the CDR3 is TGTGCCAGCAGCTTCTGGACTAGCGGGAGTTTGTATGAGCAGTTCTTC. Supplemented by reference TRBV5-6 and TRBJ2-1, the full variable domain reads DAGVTQSPTHLIKTRGQQVTLRCSPKSGHDTVSWYQQALGQGPQFIFQYYEEEERQRGNFPDRFSGHQFPNYSSELNVNALLLGDSALYLCASSFWTSGSLYEQFFGPGTRLTVL.

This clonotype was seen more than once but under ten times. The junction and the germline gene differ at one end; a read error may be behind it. The CDR3 DNA reads as TGTGCCACCTCACGTGGGATAGCGGGGCGGACGACAGATACGCAGTATTTT. Protein sequence: CATSRGIAGRTTDTQYF. The rearrangement uses TRBV18 and TRBJ2-3; 8 positions agree with TRBD2. Germline assignment: CDR1 KGHSH and CDR2 LQKENI. There are 17 residues in the CDR3.

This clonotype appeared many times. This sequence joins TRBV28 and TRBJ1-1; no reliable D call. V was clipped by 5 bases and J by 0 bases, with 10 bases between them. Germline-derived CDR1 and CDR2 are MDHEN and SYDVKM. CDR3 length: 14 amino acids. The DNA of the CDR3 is TGTGCCAGCAGTCCCCTCTTCATGAACACTGAAGCTTTCTTT. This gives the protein CASSPLFMNTEAFF.

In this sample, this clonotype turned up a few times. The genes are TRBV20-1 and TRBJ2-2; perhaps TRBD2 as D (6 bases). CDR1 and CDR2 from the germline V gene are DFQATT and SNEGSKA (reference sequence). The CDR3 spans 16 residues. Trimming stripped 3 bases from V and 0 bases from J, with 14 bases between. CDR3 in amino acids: CSARDPGLANTGELFF. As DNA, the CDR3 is TGCAGTGCTAGGGATCCGGGACTGGCGAACACCGGGGAGCTGTTTTTT.